The clone carrying this T cell receptor (beta chain) was observed a single time. Its antigen remains unidentified. Per sorted-subset replicate PCR, input was roughly 200 ng DNA, representing about 29,000 T cell genomes. The data were produced by immunoSEQ multiplex PCR, yet TCRdb's version contains in-frame clones alone and is incomplete. The sample comprises some 2,400,000 clones, approximately 94% of which are singletons, and 0.13% rests with the top ten. The entry originates in a study of shared clonotypes between healthy human individuals. Overall study: Per donor, CD8 memory used one plate, CD8 naive used two, CD4 memory used three and CD4 naive used three. Points from the study as a whole: A handful of donors showed sharing of around 5% of naive CD4 clonotypes. Exclusively blood specimens were collected; tissue repertoires likely differ.

Germline V gene sequence: CDR1 MNHNS, CDR2 SASEGT. The CDR3 has 13 residues. V gave up 11 bases and J gave up 6 bases; unmatched junction bases: 7. The J gene is TRBJ1-6, the V gene TRBV6-1; 7 nucleotides line up with TRBD1. The sample comprised naive CD4+ T cells sorted from blood. Stated subset: CD45RA+ positively selected. The sequence was collected from a man aged 18 to 30 in good health. In DNA form, the CDR3 reads TGTGCCGGCCAGGGGGGGATTAATTCACCCCTCCACTTT. It translates to CAGQGGINSPLHF.